The rows below give T cell receptor beta chains drawn from one sample of a study of OX40 agonist ivuxolimab in advanced cancers. The table came from immunoSEQ multiplex PCR; TCRdb's copy has only in-frame clones and leaves some out. Of tens of thousands of clones listed, roughly 91% are singletons. The sample was CD4+ or CD8+ T cells sorted from blood, taken in a trial of the OX40 agonist ivuxolimab. These receptors all stem from an adult with an advanced solid tumor such as melanoma, head and neck, liver or kidney cancer. CDR3s include the opening cysteine and the closing phenylalanine or tryptophan. Each record gives: V gene, D gene, clone size, J gene, CDR3 DNA, CDR3 protein. A D gene is named only where the DNA matches it firmly. Some rows mark clone size as missing; the rest say once, few, many or name a class of expanded clone.

v_call: TRBV12-5
d_call: -
clone_size: -
j_call: TRBJ1-3
cdr3_nt: TGTGCTAGGGCAATTGATGGCGTCACTGGAAACACCATATATTTT
cdr3_aa: CARAIDGVTGNTIYF

v_call: TRBV27
d_call: -
clone_size: -
j_call: TRBJ1-2
cdr3_nt: TGTGCCAGCAGTGCCCGAGGCAGGGTAGGTGGCTACACCTTC
cdr3_aa: CASSARGRVGGYTF

v_call: TRBV6-5
d_call: TRBD1
clone_size: -
j_call: TRBJ1-2
cdr3_nt: TGTGCCAGCAGCCCCGGGACAGGGACGTCCTATGGCTACACCTTC
cdr3_aa: CASSPGTGTSYGYTF

v_call: TRBV18
d_call: -
clone_size: -
j_call: TRBJ2-7
cdr3_nt: TGTGCCAGCTCAGAGGCCCCCTCCTACGAGCAGTACTTC
cdr3_aa: CASSEAPSYEQYF

v_call: TRBV6-1
d_call: -
clone_size: -
j_call: TRBJ1-4
cdr3_nt: TGTGCCAGTAGCATTTTTGCAACTAATGAAAAACTGTTTTTT
cdr3_aa: CASSIFATNEKLFF

v_call: TRBV28
d_call: TRBD1
clone_size: -
j_call: TRBJ1-5
cdr3_nt: TGCGCGACAGGGGGATCATACGACGATGTTCAGCCCCAGCATTTT
cdr3_aa: CATGGSYDDVQPQHF

v_call: TRBV5-4
d_call: -
clone_size: -
j_call: TRBJ2-1
cdr3_nt: TGTGCCAGCAGTCTACCGGGACTTGCCTCCCGGGAGCAGTTCTTC
cdr3_aa: CASSLPGLASREQFF

v_call: TRBV19
d_call: -
clone_size: -
j_call: TRBJ2-4
cdr3_nt: TGTGCCAGTAGTTATAGGGGTAGCGGAAACATTCAGTACTTC
cdr3_aa: CASSYRGSGNIQYF

v_call: TRBV6-6
d_call: -
clone_size: -
j_call: TRBJ2-1
cdr3_nt: TGTGCCAGCGCCCAAGACTTCTCTAGCGAGCAGTTCTTC
cdr3_aa: CASAQDFSSEQFF

v_call: TRBV7-9
d_call: -
clone_size: few
j_call: TRBJ1-6
cdr3_nt: TGTGCCAGCAGCCGATCACAATTAGGGGAGGTCGTACCACCCCTCCACTTT
cdr3_aa: CASSRSQLGEVVPPLHF

v_call: TRBV5-6
d_call: -
clone_size: -
j_call: TRBJ1-6
cdr3_nt: TGTGCCAGCAGGGTCCAACAGGGAAGTTCACCCCTCCACTTT
cdr3_aa: CASRVQQGSSPLHF

v_call: TRBV30
d_call: -
clone_size: once
j_call: TRBJ2-5
cdr3_nt: TGTGCCTGGAGAGAAGGGGTAGAGACCCAGTACTTC
cdr3_aa: CAWREGVETQYF

v_call: TRBV5-4
d_call: TRBD1
clone_size: -
j_call: TRBJ2-5
cdr3_nt: TGTGCCAGCAGCCTACAGGGGGCAGCAGAGACCCAGTACTTC
cdr3_aa: CASSLQGAAETQYF

v_call: TRBV5-1
d_call: -
clone_size: -
j_call: TRBJ2-2
cdr3_nt: TGCGCCAGCAGCTTCCAAACGGCGCGGCTCTCCGGGGAGCTGTTTTTT
cdr3_aa: CASSFQTARLSGELFF

v_call: TRBV2
d_call: -
clone_size: -
j_call: TRBJ1-1
cdr3_nt: TGTGCCAGCAGTGAACAGGAACTCGGGACTGAAGCTTTCTTT
cdr3_aa: CASSEQELGTEAFF

v_call: TRBV6-5
d_call: -
clone_size: -
j_call: TRBJ1-2
cdr3_nt: TGTGCCAGCAACTCGCAACAGGAATCGGGTGGCTACACCTTC
cdr3_aa: CASNSQQESGGYTF

v_call: TRBV9
d_call: -
clone_size: -
j_call: TRBJ1-2
cdr3_nt: TGTGCCAGCTCCTCCTGGGGACAAGGGCGTGGGTATGGCTACACCTTC
cdr3_aa: CASSSWGQGRGYGYTF

v_call: TRBV5-1
d_call: -
clone_size: -
j_call: TRBJ1-3
cdr3_nt: TGCGCCAGCAGCAACTCAGGGGAGGGAAACACCATATATTTT
cdr3_aa: CASSNSGEGNTIYF

v_call: TRBV5-4
d_call: -
clone_size: -
j_call: TRBJ1-6
cdr3_nt: TGTGCCAGCAGCCCGAGCACTGGAGACTCCTATAATTCACCCCTCCACTTT
cdr3_aa: CASSPSTGDSYNSPLHF

v_call: TRBV7-2
d_call: -
clone_size: few
j_call: TRBJ1-1
cdr3_nt: TGTGCCAGCAGCCCCCCCCCAGGGTTGGACACTGAAGCTTTCTTT
cdr3_aa: CASSPPPGLDTEAFF

v_call: TRBV30
d_call: -
clone_size: -
j_call: TRBJ1-2
cdr3_nt: TGTGCCTGGAGTCCCCATTCACTCGGCTACACCTTC
cdr3_aa: CAWSPHSLGYTF

v_call: TRBV9
d_call: -
clone_size: -
j_call: TRBJ2-3
cdr3_nt: TGTGCCAGCGGGTTGGACGGAGATACGCAGTATTTT
cdr3_aa: CASGLDGDTQYF

v_call: TRBV30
d_call: -
clone_size: -
j_call: TRBJ1-1
cdr3_nt: TGTGCCTGGAACTCCCTGGGATCATTAGCTTTCTTT
cdr3_aa: CAWNSLGSLAFF

v_call: TRBV4-1
d_call: -
clone_size: -
j_call: TRBJ2-1
cdr3_nt: TGCGCCAGCAGCCAAAATATTGGACTCGATGAGCAGTTCTTC
cdr3_aa: CASSQNIGLDEQFF

v_call: TRBV7-2
d_call: -
clone_size: -
j_call: TRBJ2-1
cdr3_nt: TGTGCCAGCAGCTCGGGACTCATGGGTGAGCAGTTCTTC
cdr3_aa: CASSSGLMGEQFF

v_call: TRBV6-6
d_call: -
clone_size: -
j_call: TRBJ2-3
cdr3_nt: TGTGCCAGCGTACTGGGTGGGGGAGATACGCAGTATTTT
cdr3_aa: CASVLGGGDTQYF

v_call: TRBV18
d_call: -
clone_size: -
j_call: TRBJ2-2
cdr3_nt: TGTGCCAGCTCACCCGACAGGAGCGCGAACACCGGGGAGCTGTTTTTT
cdr3_aa: CASSPDRSANTGELFF

v_call: TRBV7-3
d_call: TRBD1
clone_size: -
j_call: TRBJ2-1
cdr3_nt: TGTGCCAGCGGGAAAGGGGGCCGATGGAATGAGCAGTTCTTC
cdr3_aa: CASGKGGRWNEQFF

v_call: TRBV5-1
d_call: TRBD1
clone_size: once
j_call: TRBJ2-4
cdr3_nt: TGCGCCAGCAAGGGACAGGGAGGCATTCAGTACTTC
cdr3_aa: CASKGQGGIQYF

v_call: TRBV6-6
d_call: TRBD1
clone_size: -
j_call: TRBJ1-2
cdr3_nt: TGTGCCAGCAGTCCACAGGGGGCGCGAGGCTACACCTTC
cdr3_aa: CASSPQGARGYTF

v_call: TRBV6-5
d_call: -
clone_size: once
j_call: TRBJ1-1
cdr3_nt: TGTGCCAGCAGTCCAACGAACACTGAAGCTTTCTTT
cdr3_aa: CASSPTNTEAFF

v_call: TRBV6-5
d_call: -
clone_size: -
j_call: TRBJ2-5
cdr3_nt: TGTGCCAGCACACAAATGGGCCAGGAAGACGAGACCCAGTACTTC
cdr3_aa: CASTQMGQEDETQYF

v_call: TRBV28
d_call: TRBD1
clone_size: -
j_call: TRBJ1-2
cdr3_nt: TGTGCCAGCAGTCAAGGACAGGGAGGCTATGGCTACACCTTC
cdr3_aa: CASSQGQGGYGYTF

v_call: TRBV27
d_call: TRBD2
clone_size: -
j_call: TRBJ2-3
cdr3_nt: TGTGCCAGCAGCGTCGGGACTAGCGGTGATACGCAGTATTTT
cdr3_aa: CASSVGTSGDTQYF

v_call: TRBV11-2
d_call: -
clone_size: -
j_call: TRBJ1-6
cdr3_nt: TGTGCCAGCAGCTTATCGGATTCACCCCTCCACTTT
cdr3_aa: CASSLSDSPLHF

v_call: TRBV28
d_call: TRBD2
clone_size: -
j_call: TRBJ2-1
cdr3_nt: TGTGCCAGCAGGATCGGCGGGGGGGCGAGCTCCTACAATGAGCAGTTCTTC
cdr3_aa: CASRIGGGASSYNEQFF

v_call: TRBV19
d_call: -
clone_size: -
j_call: TRBJ1-1
cdr3_nt: TGTGCCAGTAGTATGGCGGTGAACACTGAAGCTTTCTTT
cdr3_aa: CASSMAVNTEAFF